This record covers a single T cell receptor (beta chain). TCRdb's table, derived via immunoSEQ multiplex PCR, lists solely in-frame clones and lacks some. The data hold fewer than 200,000 clones, with around 89% observed a single time. This specimen comes from a study of blood T cell repertoires in COVID-19. About the study: T cells, B-cell-depleted T cells, or PBMCs provided the cDNA or gDNA that served as material.

Per the germline V gene, CDR1 is KGHDR and CDR2 is SFDVKD. J gave up 5 bases and V 3 bases, and 8 bases lay outside the gene matches. This CDR3 has 16 residues. The chain combines TRBV24-1 with TRBJ1-5, with TRBD1 matching over 8 bases. The receptor was derived from a man between 60 and 75 years old with acute or convalescent COVID-19. Sequenced sample: peripheral blood. Here the CDR3 reads CATSDGRTGPYQPQHF. The CDR3 DNA reads as TGTGCCACCAGTGATGGGAGGACAGGGCCCTATCAGCCCCAGCATTTT.